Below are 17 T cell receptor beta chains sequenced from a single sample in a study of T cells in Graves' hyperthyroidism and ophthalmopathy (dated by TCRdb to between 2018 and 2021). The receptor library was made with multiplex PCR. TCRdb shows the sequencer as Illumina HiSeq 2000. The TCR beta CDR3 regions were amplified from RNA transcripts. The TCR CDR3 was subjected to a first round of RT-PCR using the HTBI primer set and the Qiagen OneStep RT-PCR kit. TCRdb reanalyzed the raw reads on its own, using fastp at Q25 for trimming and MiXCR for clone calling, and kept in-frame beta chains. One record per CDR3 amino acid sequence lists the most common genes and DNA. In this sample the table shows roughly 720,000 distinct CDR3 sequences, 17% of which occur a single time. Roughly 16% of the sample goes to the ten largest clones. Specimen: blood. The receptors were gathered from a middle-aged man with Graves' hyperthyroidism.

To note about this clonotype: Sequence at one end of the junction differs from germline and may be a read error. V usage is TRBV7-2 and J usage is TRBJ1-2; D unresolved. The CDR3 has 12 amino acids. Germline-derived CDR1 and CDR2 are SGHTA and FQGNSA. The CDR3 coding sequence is TGTGCCAGCAGCTTAATAACCACTGGCTACGCCTTC. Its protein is CASSLITTGYAF.

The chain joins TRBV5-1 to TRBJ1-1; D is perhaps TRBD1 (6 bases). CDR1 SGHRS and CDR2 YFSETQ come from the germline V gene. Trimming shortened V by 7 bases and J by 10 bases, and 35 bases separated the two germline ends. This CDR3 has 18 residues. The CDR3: CASYIKDRSGGKIGGAFF. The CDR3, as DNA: TGCGCCAGCTACATAAAAGACAGGTCGGGGGGCAAGATCGGCGGAGCTTTCTTT.

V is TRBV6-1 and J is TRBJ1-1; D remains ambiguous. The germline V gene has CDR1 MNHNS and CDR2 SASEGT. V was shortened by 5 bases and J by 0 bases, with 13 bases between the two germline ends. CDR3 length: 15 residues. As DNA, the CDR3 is TGTGCCAGCAGTTATATCGCAGAGTTGAACACTGAAGCTTTCTTT. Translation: CASSYIAELNTEAFF.

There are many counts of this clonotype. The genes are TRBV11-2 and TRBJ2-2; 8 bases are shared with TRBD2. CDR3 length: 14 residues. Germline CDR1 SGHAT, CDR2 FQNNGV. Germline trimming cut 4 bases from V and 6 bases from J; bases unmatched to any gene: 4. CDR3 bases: TGTGCCAGCAGCTCCGGACTAGCATCCGGGGAGCTGTTTTTT. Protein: CASSSGLASGELFF.

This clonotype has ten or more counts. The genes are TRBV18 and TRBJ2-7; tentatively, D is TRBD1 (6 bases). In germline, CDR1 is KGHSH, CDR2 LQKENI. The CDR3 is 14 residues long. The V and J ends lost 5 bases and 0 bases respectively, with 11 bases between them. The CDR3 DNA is TGTGCCAGCTCATCGGACAGCTTCTCCTACGAGCAGTACTTC. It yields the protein CASSSDSFSYEQYF.

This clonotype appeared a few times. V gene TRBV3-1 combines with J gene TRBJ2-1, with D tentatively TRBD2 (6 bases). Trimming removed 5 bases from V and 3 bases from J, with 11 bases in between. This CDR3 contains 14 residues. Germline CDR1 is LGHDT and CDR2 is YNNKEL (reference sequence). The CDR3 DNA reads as TGTGCCAGCAGCGGGGACTCCCACTACAATGAGCAGTTCTTC. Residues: CASSGDSHYNEQFF.

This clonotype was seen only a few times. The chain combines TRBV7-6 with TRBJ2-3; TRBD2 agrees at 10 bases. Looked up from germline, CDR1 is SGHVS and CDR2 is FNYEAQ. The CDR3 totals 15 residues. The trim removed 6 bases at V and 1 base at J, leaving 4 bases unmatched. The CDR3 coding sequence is TGTGCCAGCAGTCCTAGCGGGAGCGGCACAGATACGCAGTATTTT. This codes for CASSPSGSGTDTQYF.

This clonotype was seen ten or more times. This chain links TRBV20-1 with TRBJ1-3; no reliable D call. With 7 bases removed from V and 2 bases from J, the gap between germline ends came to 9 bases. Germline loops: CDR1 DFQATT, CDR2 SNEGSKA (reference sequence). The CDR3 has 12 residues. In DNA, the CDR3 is TGCAGTGTTCCGGAACCTGGAAACACCATATATTTT. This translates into CSVPEPGNTIYF.

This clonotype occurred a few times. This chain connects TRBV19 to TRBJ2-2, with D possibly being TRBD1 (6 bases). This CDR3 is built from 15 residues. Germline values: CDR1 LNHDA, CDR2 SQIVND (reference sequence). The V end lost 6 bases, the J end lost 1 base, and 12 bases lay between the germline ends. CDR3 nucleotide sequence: TGTGCCAGTAGGGACCGACAGGTGAACACCGGGGAGCTGTTTTTT. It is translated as CASRDRQVNTGELFF.

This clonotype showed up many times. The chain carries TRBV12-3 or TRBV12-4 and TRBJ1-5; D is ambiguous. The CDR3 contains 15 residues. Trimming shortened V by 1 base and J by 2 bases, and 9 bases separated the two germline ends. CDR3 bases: TGTGCCAGCAGTTTAGGTCCGGATGGCAATCAGCCCCAGCATTTT. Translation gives CASSLGPDGNQPQHF.

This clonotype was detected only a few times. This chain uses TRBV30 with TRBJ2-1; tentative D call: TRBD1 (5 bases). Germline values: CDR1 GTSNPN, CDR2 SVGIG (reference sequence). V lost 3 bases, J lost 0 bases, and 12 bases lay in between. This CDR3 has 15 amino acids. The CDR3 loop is CAWREGVSSYNEQFF. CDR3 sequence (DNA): TGTGCCTGGAGAGAAGGGGTGAGCTCCTACAATGAGCAGTTCTTC.

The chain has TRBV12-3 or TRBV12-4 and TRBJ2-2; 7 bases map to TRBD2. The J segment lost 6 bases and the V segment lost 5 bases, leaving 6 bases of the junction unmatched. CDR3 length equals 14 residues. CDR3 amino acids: CASSHGGKAGELFF. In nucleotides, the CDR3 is TGTGCCAGCAGTCACGGGGGGAAAGCCGGGGAGCTGTTTTTT.

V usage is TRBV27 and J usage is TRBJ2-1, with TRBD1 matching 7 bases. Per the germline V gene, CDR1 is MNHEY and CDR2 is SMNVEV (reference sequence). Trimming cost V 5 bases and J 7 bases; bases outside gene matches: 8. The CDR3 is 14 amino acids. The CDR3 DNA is TGTGCCAGCAGTCTGCTCCTCAGGGGGAATGAGCAGTTCTTC. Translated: CASSLLLRGNEQFF.

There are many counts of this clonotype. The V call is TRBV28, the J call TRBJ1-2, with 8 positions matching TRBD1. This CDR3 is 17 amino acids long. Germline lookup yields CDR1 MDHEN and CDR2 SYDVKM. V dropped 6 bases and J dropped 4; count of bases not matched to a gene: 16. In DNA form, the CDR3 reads TGTGCCAGCAGCCCGGACAGGGCTCTGGTTGGTATCTATGGCTACACCTTC. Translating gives CASSPDRALVGIYGYTF.

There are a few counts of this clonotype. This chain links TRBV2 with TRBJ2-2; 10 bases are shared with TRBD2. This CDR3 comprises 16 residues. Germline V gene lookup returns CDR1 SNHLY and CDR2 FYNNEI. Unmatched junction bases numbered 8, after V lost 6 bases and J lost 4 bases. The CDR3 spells CASSRLAGVVTGELFF. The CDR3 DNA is TGTGCCAGCAGCCGGCTAGCGGGAGTCGTCACCGGGGAGCTGTTTTTT.

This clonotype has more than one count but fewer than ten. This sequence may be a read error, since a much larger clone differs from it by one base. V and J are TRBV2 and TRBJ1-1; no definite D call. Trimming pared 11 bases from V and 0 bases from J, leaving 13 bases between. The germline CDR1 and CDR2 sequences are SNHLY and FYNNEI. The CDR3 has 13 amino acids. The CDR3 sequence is CAGKQMMNTEAFF. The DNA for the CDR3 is TGTGCCGGCAAACAAATGATGAACACTGAAGCTTTCTTT.

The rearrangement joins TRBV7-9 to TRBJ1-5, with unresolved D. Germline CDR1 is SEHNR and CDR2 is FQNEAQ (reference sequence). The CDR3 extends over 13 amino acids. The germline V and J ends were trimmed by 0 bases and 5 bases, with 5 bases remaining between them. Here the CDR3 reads CASSLAGYQPQHF. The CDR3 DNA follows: TGTGCCAGCAGCTTAGCCGGGTATCAGCCCCAGCATTTT.